This entry lists 32 T cell receptor beta chains sequenced from one sample in a study of T cell responses to AZD1222 COVID-19 vaccine. The method was immunoSEQ multiplex PCR; TCRdb's version includes in-frame clones alone and lacks a portion of them. Here the sample spans about 60,000 clones, 90% to 95% being singletons. The material sequenced was peripheral blood, taken 28 days after the second dose of the MenACWY control vaccine. The source is an adult who received the MenACWY meningococcal vaccine as a control.

The CDR3 here is CAWSVSLFSNQYF. The CDR3 DNA sequence: TGTGCCTGGAGTGTAAGTTTATTCAGTAACCAGTACTTC. The chain recombines TRBV30 with TRBJ2-5; D is unclear. Looked up from germline, CDR1 is GTSNPN and CDR2 is SVGIG (reference sequence). This CDR3 is built from 13 residues. Trimming cost V 0 bases and J 10 bases, with 15 bases left between them. The full variable domain, completed using reference TRBV30 and TRBJ2-5, is SQTIHQWPATLVQPVGSPLSLECTVEGTSNPNLYWYRQAAGRGLQLLFYSVGIGQISSEVPQNLSASRPQDRQFILSSKKLLLSDSGFYLCAWSVSLFSNQYFGPGTRLLVL.

CDR3 region: CASSRVTGTRNEKLFF. The CDR3 coding sequence is TGTGCCAGCAGCCGTGTAACCGGGACACGAAATGAAAAACTGTTTTTT. This chain joins TRBV11-1 and TRBJ1-4; TRBD1 might be the D (6 bases). Trimming pared 5 bases from V and 5 bases from J, leaving 18 bases between. Germline V gene data show CDR1 as SGHAT and CDR2 as FQDESV (reference sequence). The CDR3 covers 16 residues.

The J gene is TRBJ1-4, the V gene TRBV27, with unresolved D. The ends were cut back, 5 bases at V and 0 bases at J, with 13 bases in the middle. Per the germline V gene, CDR1 is MNHEY and CDR2 is SMNVEV (reference sequence). CDR3 length equals 16 residues. CDR3 DNA: TGTGCCAGCAGTAGAACTGCAGCGCCAACTAATGAAAAACTGTTTTTT. Amino acid sequence: CASSRTAAPTNEKLFF. The full variable domain, in which reference TRBV27 and TRBJ1-4 provide the parts outside the CDR3, is EAQVTQNPRYLITVTGKKLTVTCSQNMNHEYMSWYRQDPGLGLRQIYYSMNVEVTDKGDVPEGYKVSRKEKRNFPLILESPSPNQTSLYFCASSRTAAPTNEKLFFGSGTQLSVL.

The gene calls are TRBV30 and TRBJ2-7; the match to TRBD2 covers 8 bases. CDR3 length: 16 residues. Germline trimming cut 0 bases from V and 6 bases from J; bases unmatched to any gene: 13. Germline CDR1 is GTSNPN and CDR2 is SVGIG (reference sequence). CDR3 region: CAWSVLSLREVGEQYF. The DNA for the CDR3 is TGTGCCTGGAGTGTTCTCTCGCTGCGGGAGGTTGGCGAGCAGTACTTC.

The chain uses TRBV6-6 and TRBJ2-7, with 7 bases matching TRBD2. The J segment lost 3 bases and the V segment lost 5 bases, leaving 4 bases of the junction unmatched. CDR3 length: 13 amino acids. Germline V CDR1 and CDR2: MNHNY, SVGAGI (reference sequence). The DNA of the CDR3 is TGTGCCAGCAGTATCCGCGGGAGCTACGAGCAGTACTTC. Protein: CASSIRGSYEQYF.

A single count supports this clone. This chain joins TRBV4-1 and TRBJ1-5, with a tentative D call TRBD1 (5 bases). The CDR3 contains 18 residues. Germline loops: CDR1 MGHRA, CDR2 YSYEKL. Trimming removed 8 bases at V and 6 bases at J, with 29 bases between. CDR3 loop: CASSETLERGALGQPQHF. In DNA, the CDR3 is TGCGCCAGCTCTGAGACTCTTGAGAGGGGCGCATTGGGTCAGCCCCAGCATTTT.

This chain joins TRBV4-1 and TRBJ2-7, with no clear D. Trimming removed 4 bases from V and 0 bases from J, with 13 bases in between. CDR1 is MGHRA, CDR2 YSYEKL, per germline. The CDR3 totals 15 residues. CDR3 sequence reads: CASSLLASGSYEQYF. CDR3 coding DNA: TGCGCCAGCAGCCTCTTGGCATCGGGCTCCTACGAGCAGTACTTC.

The chain combines TRBV27 with TRBJ2-1, with 11 bases matching TRBD2. J gave up 9 bases and V 5 bases, and 15 bases lay outside the gene matches. CDR1 and CDR2 from the germline V gene are MNHEY and SMNVEV (reference sequence). This CDR3 contains 17 residues. The DNA for the CDR3 is TGTGCCAGCAGTCTCCTGGGACTAGCGGAAGGGGTGAGTGAGCAGTTCTTC. It specifies CASSLLGLAEGVSEQFF.

V is TRBV29-1 and J is TRBJ1-1, with 7 bases fitting TRBD1. There are 13 residues in the CDR3. V was clipped by 6 bases and J by 3 bases; unmatched bases: 7. Germline lookup yields CDR1 SQVTM and CDR2 ANQGSEA. The CDR3 bases are TGCAGCGTGCGGGGCAGGGGGGACACTGAAGCTTTCTTT. It codes for CSVRGRGDTEAFF. Looking up the rest from reference TRBV29-1 and TRBJ1-1 gives the full variable domain: SAVISQKPSRDICQRGTSLTIQCQVDSQVTMMFWYRQQPGQSLTLIATANQGSEATYESGFVIDKFPISRPNLTFSTLTVSNMSPEDSSIYLCSVRGRGDTEAFFGQGTRLTVV.

This clone was picked up one time. The J gene is TRBJ2-7, the V gene TRBV11-2; 9 bases fit TRBD1. Germline V gives CDR1 SGHAT, CDR2 FQNNGV. This CDR3 contains 15 residues. Losses at the gene ends were 5 bases for V and 5 bases for J; bases not matched to a gene: 10. Written as DNA, the CDR3 is TGTGCCAGCAGCGCCGGGACAGGGAAGTCCAACGAGCAGTACTTC. Protein sequence: CASSAGTGKSNEQYF.

This chain connects TRBV28 to TRBJ1-3; TRBD1 matches 8 bases. The J segment lost 6 bases and the V segment lost 4 bases, leaving 5 bases of the junction unmatched. The length of the CDR3 is 14 residues. Germline CDR1 is MDHEN and CDR2 is SYDVKM. The CDR3 region is CASSSAGGLNTIYF. DNA for the CDR3: TGTGCCAGCAGTTCGGCAGGGGGCCTAAACACCATATATTTT. The full variable domain, its missing parts supplied by reference TRBV28 and TRBJ1-3, is DVKVTQSSRYLVKRTGEKVFLECVQDMDHENMFWYRQDPGLGLRLIYFSYDVKMKEKGDIPEGYSVSREKKERFSLILESASTNQTSMYLCASSSAGGLNTIYFGEGSWLTVV.

The chain combines TRBV2 with TRBJ1-3, with D maybe TRBD1 (5 bases). CDR3 length: 15 residues. Germline-derived CDR1 and CDR2 are SNHLY and FYNNEI. With 7 bases removed from V and 0 bases from J, the gap between germline ends came to 13 bases. The CDR3 is CASNSGLRSGNTIYF. Here the CDR3 DNA reads TGTGCCAGCAACTCGGGACTACGCTCTGGAAACACCATATATTTT. The complete variable domain, with remaining parts taken from reference TRBV2 and TRBJ1-3, reads EPEVTQTPSHQVTQMGQEVILRCVPISNHLYFYWYRQILGQKVEFLVSFYNNEISEKSEIFDDQFSVERPDGSNFTLKIRSTKLEDSAMYFCASNSGLRSGNTIYFGEGSWLTVV.

The V and J genes are TRBV5-6 and TRBJ1-1; TRBD1 matches 8 bases. The V gene's germline CDR1 is SGHDT and CDR2 YYEEEE. This CDR3 has 15 amino acids. The junction had 15 bases not matched to a gene; V was cut back by 6 bases and J by 8 bases. CDR3 sequence reads: CASKSGDRGFSEAFF. CDR3 DNA: TGTGCCAGCAAGTCCGGTGACAGGGGATTTTCAGAAGCTTTCTTT.

The V gene is TRBV6-1, the J gene TRBJ1-1, with D possibly matching TRBD1 (5 bases). The CDR3 consists of 16 residues. Germline V CDR1 and CDR2: MNHNS, SASEGT. With 3 bases removed from V and 4 bases from J, the gap between germline ends came to 18 bases. CDR3 sequence: CASSEQGNMESTEAFF. CDR3 coding DNA: TGTGCCAGCAGTGAGCAGGGAAACATGGAGAGCACTGAAGCTTTCTTT.

V and J are TRBV3-1 (or the pseudogene TRBV3-2) and TRBJ2-7; D is unresolved. CDR3 length equals 15 residues. Per germline, CDR1 LGHDT and CDR2 YNNKEL (reference sequence). V lost 0 bases to trimming and J lost 2 bases, with 11 bases between them. The DNA of the CDR3 is TGTGCCAGCAGCCAAGAAGGGTCTGGCCCCTACGAGCAGTACTTC. It yields the protein CASSQEGSGPYEQYF.

The chain links TRBV4-1 to TRBJ2-3; TRBD2 aligns across 9 bases. In germline, CDR1 is MGHRA, CDR2 YSYEKL. The CDR3 is 17 amino acids. V lost 6 bases, J lost 4 bases, and 14 bases stayed unmatched. As DNA, the CDR3 is TGCGCCAGCAGTCTTTCGGGCGCGGGAGGGCCCTCAGATACGCAGTATTTT. Amino acid sequence: CASSLSGAGGPSDTQYF.

This rearrangement joins TRBV6-6 to TRBJ1-5; D call uncertain. CDR3 size: 12 residues. Trimming removed 8 bases from V and 6 bases from J, with 11 bases in between. Germline V gene data show CDR1 as MNHNY and CDR2 as SVGAGI (reference sequence). The CDR3 here is CASGREGQPQHF. The CDR3 DNA follows: TGTGCCAGCGGAAGAGAGGGTCAGCCCCAGCATTTT.

The CDR3 DNA reads TGTGCCAGCAGCTTCTCCGGGACTCCGAACACCGGGGAGCTGTTTTTT. Translating it yields CASSFSGTPNTGELFF. This chain connects TRBV11-2 to TRBJ2-2; maybe TRBD2 (6 bases). There are 16 residues in the CDR3. V was pared by 3 bases and J by 0 bases, with 11 bases between. CDR1 and CDR2 from the germline V gene are SGHAT and FQNNGV.

The V and J genes are TRBV18 and TRBJ1-1, with D unclear. The CDR3 runs to 12 residues. V shed 3 bases and J shed 8 bases, with 10 bases lying between them. Germline CDR1 and CDR2: KGHSH and LQKENI. DNA for the CDR3: TGTGCCAGCTCACCTTCAGGCGCAGAAGCTTTCTTT. Translating it yields CASSPSGAEAFF.

This clone has a single count. The chain recombines TRBV6-5 with TRBJ2-3, with D tentatively TRBD2 (6 bases). Trimming removed 8 bases from V and 9 bases from J, with 12 bases in between. Germline V CDR1 and CDR2: MNHEY, SVGAGI. The CDR3 sequence is 11 residues long. CDR3 loop: CASGAAGTQYF. In DNA form, the CDR3 reads TGTGCCAGCGGGGCGGCGGGGACGCAGTATTTT.

The chain links TRBV6-5 to TRBJ2-5; 11 nucleotides match TRBD1. J lost 3 bases, V lost 7 bases, and 4 bases had no gene match. CDR1 MNHEY and CDR2 SVGAGI come from the germline V gene. The CDR3 is 14 amino acids. The CDR3 reads CASTRDRGEETQYF. CDR3 nucleotide sequence: TGTGCCAGCACGCGGGACAGGGGGGAAGAGACCCAGTACTTC.

J is TRBJ1-6 and V is TRBV2; TRBD1 might be the D (5 bases). Trimming took off 8 bases at V and 5 bases at J, with 16 bases between the two ends. CDR3 length: 15 amino acids. Germline V CDR1 and CDR2: SNHLY, FYNNEI. The CDR3 loop reads CASDSPGWDNSPLHF. The CDR3 nucleotides are TGTGCCAGCGATAGTCCAGGGTGGGATAATTCACCCCTCCACTTT.

This chain uses TRBV12-3 or TRBV12-4 with TRBJ2-5, with no clear D. Trimming took off 0 bases at V and 9 bases at J, with 11 bases between the two ends. The length of the CDR3 is 13 residues. The chain's CDR3 is CASSLAVSPAQYF. For the CDR3, the DNA is TGTGCCAGCAGTTTAGCGGTGAGTCCGGCCCAGTACTTC.

This chain joins TRBV4-2 and TRBJ2-1; D gene uncertain. Germline V lookup: CDR1 LGHNA, CDR2 YNFKEQ. V was clipped by 0 bases and J by 10 bases, with 13 bases between them. The CDR3 is 14 residues long. The CDR3 DNA reads TGTGCCAGCAGCCAAGATCGGGCTATCAGAGAGCAGTTCTTC. It is translated as CASSQDRAIREQFF.

This chain uses TRBV5-1 with TRBJ1-1; tentatively, D is TRBD1 (5 bases). The germline V gene has CDR1 SGHRS and CDR2 YFSETQ. V lost 1 base and J 4 bases, leaving 11 bases between the germline ends. The CDR3 has 14 amino acids. The CDR3 nucleotides are TGCGCCAGCAGCTTGACAGGCCCGAGCACTGAAGCTTTCTTT. It encodes CASSLTGPSTEAFF.

J is TRBJ2-6 and V is TRBV19; D unresolved. V was trimmed by 8 bases and J by 0 bases, leaving 8 bases between them. Germline V lookup: CDR1 LNHDA, CDR2 SQIVND (reference sequence). This CDR3 has 14 residues. The CDR3 here is CASLPRSGANVLTF. The CDR3 bases are TGTGCCAGTTTGCCCCGCTCTGGGGCCAACGTCCTGACTTTC.

In DNA, the CDR3 is TGTGCCAGCAGCCAAGTTCCGGAGAACACTGAAGCTTTCTTT. This gives the protein CASSQVPENTEAFF. V and J are TRBV3-1 (or the pseudogene TRBV3-2) and TRBJ1-1; D unresolved. CDR1 is LGHDT, CDR2 YNNKEL, per germline (reference sequence). Deletions cut 1 base from V and 1 base from J, with 7 bases between. The CDR3 totals 14 residues.

The chain joins TRBV5-6 to TRBJ2-7; possibly TRBD2 for D (6 bases). Germline CDR1 reads SGHDT; CDR2 reads YYEEEE. V lost 4 bases to trimming and J lost 3 bases, with 11 bases between them. The length of the CDR3 is 13 residues. CDR3 DNA: TGTGCCAGCAGCCCGGGGGACGGCTACGAGCAGTACTTC. Its protein is CASSPGDGYEQYF.

V gene TRBV10-2 combines with J gene TRBJ1-4; TRBD1 might be the D (5 bases). CDR3 length: 14 amino acids. CDR1 is WSHSY, CDR2 SAAADI, per germline. V was pared by 3 bases and J by 6 bases, with 11 bases between. The CDR3 coding sequence is TGCGCCAGCAGTGATAACCAGGGTTATGAAAAACTGTTTTTT. This translates into CASSDNQGYEKLFF.

The chain couples TRBV27 to TRBJ2-3; D gene ambiguous. V dropped 2 bases and J dropped 5 bases, with 8 bases sitting between them. This CDR3 region has 13 residues. The germline gives CDR1 MNHEY, CDR2 SMNVEV (reference sequence). The CDR3 here is CASSLRPGDTQYF. In DNA, the CDR3 is TGTGCCAGCAGTTTACGCCCGGGAGATACGCAGTATTTT.

The chain links TRBV7-3 to TRBJ2-2; D gene uncertain. Trimming took off 5 bases at V and 7 bases at J, with 8 bases between the two ends. Germline CDR1 reads SGHTA; CDR2 reads FQGTGA. CDR3 length equals 12 residues. The CDR3 here is CASSLERGELFF. The CDR3 DNA reads TGTGCCAGCAGCCTCGAGCGCGGGGAGCTGTTTTTT.

The chain recombines TRBV11-2 with TRBJ1-6; 10 bases are shared with TRBD1. V shed 1 base and J 8 bases; nucleotides not matched to a gene: 5. Germline V CDR1 and CDR2: SGHAT, FQNNGV. The CDR3 totals 16 residues. The CDR3 loop is CASSLVIDRGHSPLHF. The CDR3 coding sequence is TGTGCCAGCAGCTTAGTTATCGACAGGGGGCATTCACCCCTCCACTTT.